A single sample is the source of the 5 T cell receptor beta chains below, sequenced in a study of CD4 T cells in relation to SARS-CoV-2 and coronaviruses. Before the COVID-19 pandemic, during about 2011-2019, CD4+ T cells were taken from unexposed donors. Isolation of CD4+ T cells took place after less than twelve days in culture. The method was immunoSEQ multiplex PCR; TCRdb's version includes in-frame clones alone and lacks a portion of them. The table includes around 18,000 clones, around three quarters detected once. These TCRs' antigens remain unknown. Material for sequencing was CD4+ T cells from PBMCs, cultured in vitro. The receptors come from a human donor in good health.

V usage is TRBV12-3 or TRBV12-4 and J usage is TRBJ2-7; TRBD2 matches at 12 bases. The CDR3 contains 13 residues. With V trimmed by 6 bases and J by 3 bases, 0 bases remained unmatched. The CDR3 sequence: CASRGLAGYEQYF. The CDR3 DNA is TGTGCCAGCAGGGGACTAGCGGGCTACGAGCAGTACTTC.

This chain connects TRBV5-4 to TRBJ1-1, with 7 bases lining up with TRBD1. Per the germline V gene, CDR1 is SGHNT and CDR2 is YYREEE (reference sequence). The J segment lost 0 bases and the V segment lost 3 bases, leaving 8 bases of the junction unmatched. This CDR3 is built from 16 residues. CDR3 sequence: CASSSLRTGLNTEAFF. DNA for the CDR3: TGTGCCAGCAGCTCATTGCGGACAGGCTTGAACACTGAAGCTTTCTTT.

This chain uses TRBV24-1 with TRBJ2-2; 10 bases line up with TRBD2. J lost 5 bases, V lost 5 bases, and 4 bases had no gene match. CDR3 size: 15 residues. The V gene's germline CDR1 is KGHDR and CDR2 SFDVKD. Here the CDR3 DNA reads TGTGCCACCAGTGCGCCTAGCGGGAGAACCGGGGAGCTGTTTTTT. It yields the protein CATSAPSGRTGELFF.

This clone was seen only once. The genes are TRBV12-3 or TRBV12-4 and TRBJ1-3; possible D gene TRBD1, 6 bases. There are 13 residues in the CDR3. Trimming took 3 bases from V and 6 from J, leaving 9 bases between them. The CDR3 loop reads CASSFGGKNTIYF. The CDR3 DNA sequence: TGTGCCAGCAGTTTCGGGGGCAAAAACACCATATATTTT.

This sequence joins TRBV2 and TRBJ2-5; no clear D. Germline V gives CDR1 SNHLY, CDR2 FYNNEI. This CDR3 is 14 amino acids long. Trimming removed 3 bases from V and 4 bases from J, with 12 bases in between. CDR3 amino acids: CASSEVGVIETQYF. Written as DNA, the CDR3 is TGTGCCAGCAGTGAGGTTGGGGTTATAGAGACCCAGTACTTC.